This TCR beta chain was captured in a study of response to subunit inactivated influenza vaccine. Broader study findings: The authors suggested that few new T cells are recruited per seasonal influenza vaccination.

Comment on this clonotype: The antigen is unknown.

The ends were cut back, 0 bases at V and 0 bases at J, with 10 bases in the middle. Germline-derived CDR1 and CDR2 are ENHRY and SYGVKD. The CDR3 runs to 16 residues. TCRdb itself ran the RT-PCR reads through MiXCR, one entry per CDR3 protein. Of about 780,000 distinct CDR3 sequences in the sample, roughly 20% are singletons; the top ten hold around 9.9%. The chain is built from TRBV10-3 and TRBJ2-3; D possibly matches TRBD1 or TRBD2 (5 bases each). The material was PBMCs from blood, obtained about 5 days after vaccination. The TCR comes from a man aged 45-65 years who received an inactivated influenza vaccine. The CDR3 here is CAISESWGGSTDTQYF. The CDR3 DNA follows: TGTGCCATCAGTGAGTCGTGGGGCGGGAGCACAGATACGCAGTATTTT.